A selection of T cell receptor beta chains follows, all from one sample in a study of shared clonotypes between healthy human individuals. The table came from immunoSEQ multiplex PCR; TCRdb's copy has only in-frame clones and leaves some out. Of 2 million to 3 million clones in the sample, approximately 93% were seen once. Sequenced: naive CD4+ T cells from PBMCs. The receptors were sampled from a man younger than 35 in good health. Some clones in this sample may be carry-over from other donors' samples. Both conserved end residues are part of each CDR3. The D gene is left open where the match is weak. Not every row has a clone size; where given, it reads once, few, many or a size class.

cdr3_length clone_size d_call j_call v_call cdr3_aa cdr3_nt
13 . . TRBJ2-7 TRBV28 CASRGLTLYEQYF TGTGCCAGCAGGGGACTGACTCTTTACGAGCAGTACTTC
15 . TRBD1 TRBJ2-7 TRBV18 CASSLTRDRSHEQYF TGTGCCAGCTCACTTACCCGGGACAGGTCCCACGAGCAGTACTTC
12 . . TRBJ1-1 TRBV28 CASSFYPLPFFF TGTGCCAGCAGTTTTTATCCCCTTCCTTTTTTCTTT
15 . TRBD1 TRBJ2-2 TRBV27 CASSFGRQGGGELFF TGTGCCAGCAGTTTCGGTAGACAGGGCGGCGGGGAGCTGTTTTTT
14 . . TRBJ2-7 TRBV18 CASSPLGSVSEQYF TGTGCCAGCTCACCACTAGGGAGTGTGTCCGAGCAGTACTTC
11 . . TRBJ2-1 TRBV1 CTSSQRNEQFF TGCACCAGCAGCCAACGGAATGAGCAGTTCTTC
16 . TRBD1 TRBJ1-2 TRBV28 CASSLIVRQGVVGYTF TGTGCCAGCAGTTTGATAGTCCGGCAGGGGGTAGTCGGCTACACCTTC
12 . . TRBJ2-7 TRBV13 CASRAQRYEQYF TGTGCCAGCAGAGCACAGCGCTACGAGCAGTACTTC
13 . TRBD1 TRBJ1-2 TRBV2 CASRKETGGGYTF TGTGCCAGCAGGAAAGAGACAGGGGGTGGCTACACCTTC
11 . . TRBJ2-3 TRBV20-1 CSAILTDTQYF TGCAGTGCTATCCTCACAGATACGCAGTATTTT
13 once TRBD2 TRBJ2-7 TRBV28 CASSPREGFEQYF TGTGCCAGCAGTCCACGGGAGGGCTTCGAGCAGTACTTC
18 . TRBD2 TRBJ2-7 TRBV11-1 CASSFRISPSGSTHEQYF TGTGCCAGCAGCTTTCGGATTAGTCCTAGCGGGAGTACCCACGAGCAGTACTTC
15 . . TRBJ2-7 TRBV7-3 CASSFGGLGSYEQYF TGTGCCAGCAGCTTCGGGGGGCTAGGATCCTACGAGCAGTACTTC
15 . TRBD1 TRBJ1-5 TRBV6-1 CASTKLQGVYQPQHF TGTGCCAGCACTAAGCTCCAGGGGGTCTATCAGCCCCAGCATTTT
14 . . TRBJ1-3 TRBV10-3 CAISDRRQGNTIYF TGTGCCATCAGTGATCGACGGCAGGGAAACACCATATATTTT
12 few . TRBJ1-4 TRBV2 CASSEAVVELFF TGTGCCAGCAGTGAAGCGGTAGTTGAACTGTTTTTT
16 . TRBD2 TRBJ2-3 TRBV5-4 CASSQRLAGSTDTQYF TGTGCCAGCAGTCAACGACTAGCGGGTAGCACAGATACGCAGTATTTT
13 few . TRBJ1-1 TRBV28 CASSPAGGTEAFF TGTGCCAGCAGTCCCGCCGGGGGGACTGAAGCTTTCTTT
14 . TRBD1 TRBJ1-4 TRBV2 CASRPTGEVGKLFF TGTGCCAGCAGGCCGACAGGGGAGGTCGGAAAACTGTTTTTT
12 . . TRBJ1-2 TRBV5-1 CASSLDNYGYTF TGCGCCAGCAGCCTGGACAACTATGGCTACACCTTC
15 . TRBD2 TRBJ2-1 TRBV29-1 CSVEDRAGEQNEQFF TGCAGCGTTGAGGATAGGGCGGGAGAGCAGAATGAGCAGTTCTTC
10 . . TRBJ2-7 TRBV30 CASPYYEQYF TGTGCCTCGCCGTACTACGAGCAGTACTTC
14 . . TRBJ1-2 TRBV5-6 CASSLTGMNYGYTF TGTGCCAGCAGCTTGACAGGGATGAACTATGGCTACACCTTC
16 . TRBD1 TRBJ2-3 TRBV2 CASSEVGTGGTDTQYF TGTGCCAGCAGTGAAGTCGGGACAGGGGGCACAGATACGCAGTATTTT
14 . . TRBJ1-1 TRBV7-2 CASSLGVGSYEAFF TGTGCCAGCAGCTTGGGGGTGGGCAGTTATGAAGCTTTCTTT
14 . . TRBJ1-3 TRBV15 CATSRGPSGNTIYF TGTGCCACCAGCAGGGGCCCCTCTGGAAACACCATATATTTT
11 few . TRBJ2-2 TRBV28 CARDSSGELFF TGTGCCAGAGACAGTTCCGGGGAGCTGTTTTTT
13 . . TRBJ1-3 TRBV10-3 CAISATAGNTIYF TGTGCCATCTCTGCCACCGCTGGAAACACCATATATTTT
15 once . TRBJ2-4 TRBV23-1 CASSRWSRAGNIQYF TGCGCCAGCAGTCGGTGGAGCAGGGCCGGAAACATTCAGTACTTC
14 . . TRBJ1-1 TRBV11-2 CASSFSAAETEAFF TGTGCCAGCAGCTTCTCGGCAGCGGAAACTGAAGCTTTCTTT
14 . . TRBJ1-1 TRBV28 CASSSTGLNTEAFF TGTGCCAGCAGTTCCACAGGGTTGAACACTGAAGCTTTCTTT
11 once . TRBJ1-2 TRBV5-1 CASSLPPGYTF TGCGCCAGCAGCCTTCCTCCTGGCTACACCTTC
14 . . TRBJ2-7 TRBV28 CASSPGSGFYEQYF TGTGCCAGCAGCCCAGGGAGTGGATTCTACGAGCAGTACTTC
14 . TRBD1 TRBJ1-1 TRBV6-6 CASSLVRDRVRAFF TGTGCCAGCAGCCTGGTCCGGGACAGGGTCAGAGCTTTCTTT
13 . . TRBJ1-1 TRBV5-1 CASRLTDGTEAFF TGCGCCAGCAGACTGACGGATGGGACTGAAGCTTTCTTT
14 . . TRBJ1-3 TRBV29-1 CSVVMAYSGNTIYF TGCAGCGTCGTGATGGCCTACTCTGGAAACACCATATATTTT
15 few TRBD2 TRBJ2-1 TRBV18 CASSPLLAGHNEQFF TGTGCCAGCTCACCACTACTAGCGGGACACAATGAGCAGTTCTTC
15 . TRBD1 TRBJ2-1 TRBV7-9 CASRRQGARYNEQFF TGTGCCAGCAGACGACAGGGGGCGCGGTACAATGAGCAGTTCTTC
13 . . TRBJ2-3 TRBV7-2 CASSRLGTDTQYF TGTGCCAGCAGCCGTTTAGGGACAGATACGCAGTATTTT
14 . . TRBJ1-5 TRBV10-1 CASSDPRSNQPQHF TGCGCCAGCAGTGACCCTCGTAGCAATCAGCCCCAGCATTTT
17 . TRBD2 TRBJ2-3 TRBV5-1 CASSLARGGRGTDTQYF TGCGCCAGCAGCTTGGCCCGTGGCGGGAGGGGCACAGATACGCAGTATTTT
14 . . TRBJ2-3 TRBV19 CASSLGGYTDTQYF TGTGCCAGCTCACTTGGGGGTTACACAGATACGCAGTATTTT